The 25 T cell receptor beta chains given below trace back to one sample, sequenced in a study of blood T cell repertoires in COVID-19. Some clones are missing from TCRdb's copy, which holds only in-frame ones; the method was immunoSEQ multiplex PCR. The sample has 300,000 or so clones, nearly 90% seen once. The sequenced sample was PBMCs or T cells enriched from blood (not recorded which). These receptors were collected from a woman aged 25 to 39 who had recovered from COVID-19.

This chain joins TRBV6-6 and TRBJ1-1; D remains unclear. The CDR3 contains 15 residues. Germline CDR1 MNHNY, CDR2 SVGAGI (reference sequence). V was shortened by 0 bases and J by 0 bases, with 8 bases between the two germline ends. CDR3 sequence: CASSYSLAVNTEAFF. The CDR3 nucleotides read TGTGCCAGCAGTTACTCCCTCGCAGTGAACACTGAAGCTTTCTTT.

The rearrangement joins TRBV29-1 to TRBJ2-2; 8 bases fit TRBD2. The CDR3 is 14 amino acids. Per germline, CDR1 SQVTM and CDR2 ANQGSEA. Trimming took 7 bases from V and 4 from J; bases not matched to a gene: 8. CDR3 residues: CSGRRGASTGELFF. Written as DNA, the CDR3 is TGCAGCGGCCGGCGGGGGGCGAGCACCGGGGAGCTGTTTTTT.

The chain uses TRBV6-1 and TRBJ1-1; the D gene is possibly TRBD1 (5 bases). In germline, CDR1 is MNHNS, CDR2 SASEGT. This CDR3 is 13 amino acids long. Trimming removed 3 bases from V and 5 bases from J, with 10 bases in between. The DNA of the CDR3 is TGTGCCAGCAGTGACAGGGAAGGGACTGAAGCTTTCTTT. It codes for CASSDREGTEAFF.

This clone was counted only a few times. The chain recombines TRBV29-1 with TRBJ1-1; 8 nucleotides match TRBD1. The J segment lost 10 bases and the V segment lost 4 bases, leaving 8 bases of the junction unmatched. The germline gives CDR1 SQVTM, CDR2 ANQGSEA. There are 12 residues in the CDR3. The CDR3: CSVVPGGIRAFF. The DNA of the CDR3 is TGCAGCGTTGTGCCAGGGGGCATTCGAGCTTTCTTT.

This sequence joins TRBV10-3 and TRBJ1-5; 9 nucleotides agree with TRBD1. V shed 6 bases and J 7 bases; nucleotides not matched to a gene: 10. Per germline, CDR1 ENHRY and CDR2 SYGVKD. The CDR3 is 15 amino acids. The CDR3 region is CAISAGQGKFQPQHF. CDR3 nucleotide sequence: TGTGCCATCAGCGCGGGACAGGGAAAATTCCAGCCCCAGCATTTT.

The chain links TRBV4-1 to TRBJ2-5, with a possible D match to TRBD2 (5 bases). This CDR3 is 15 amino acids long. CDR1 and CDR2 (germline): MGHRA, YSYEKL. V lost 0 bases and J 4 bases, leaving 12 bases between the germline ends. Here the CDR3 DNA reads TGCGCCAGCAGCCAAGACTGGGCTAGCCGAGAGACCCAGTACTTC. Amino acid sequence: CASSQDWASRETQYF.

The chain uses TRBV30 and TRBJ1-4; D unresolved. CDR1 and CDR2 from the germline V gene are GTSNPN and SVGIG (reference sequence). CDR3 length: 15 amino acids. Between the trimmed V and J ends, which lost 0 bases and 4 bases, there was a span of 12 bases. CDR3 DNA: TGTGCCTGGAGTGTAGCGGTGCAACGTAATGAAAAACTGTTTTTT. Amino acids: CAWSVAVQRNEKLFF.

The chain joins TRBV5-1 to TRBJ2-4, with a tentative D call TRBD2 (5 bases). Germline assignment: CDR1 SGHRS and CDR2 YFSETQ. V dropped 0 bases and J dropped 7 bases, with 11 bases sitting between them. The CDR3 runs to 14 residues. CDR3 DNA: TGCGCCAGCAGCTTGGAGGGAGCCGGGAACATTCAGTACTTC. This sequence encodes CASSLEGAGNIQYF.

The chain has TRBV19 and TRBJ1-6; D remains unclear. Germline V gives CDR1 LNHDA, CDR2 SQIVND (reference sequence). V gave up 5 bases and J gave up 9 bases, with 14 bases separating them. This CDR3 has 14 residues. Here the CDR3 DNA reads TGTGCCAGTAGTTTAGGCCCCACAAGTTCACCCCTCCACTTT. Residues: CASSLGPTSSPLHF.

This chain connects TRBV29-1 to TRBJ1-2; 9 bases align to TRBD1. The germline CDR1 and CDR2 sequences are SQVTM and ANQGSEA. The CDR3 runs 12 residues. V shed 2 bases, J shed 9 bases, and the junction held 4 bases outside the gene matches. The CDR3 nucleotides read TGCAGCGTTGAAACAGGGGGCTGGAGCTACACCTTC. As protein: CSVETGGWSYTF.

The DNA for the CDR3 is TGTGCCAGCAGTTTAGGTGGGGGCCCTATTAAGCCCCAGCATTTT. It translates to CASSLGGGPIKPQHF. The gene calls are TRBV27 and TRBJ1-5, with D maybe TRBD1 (6 bases). The V end was cut by 2 bases, the J end by 8 bases, with 16 bases between. CDR1 is MNHEY and CDR2 is SMNVEV in the germline V gene (reference sequence). The CDR3 has 15 residues.

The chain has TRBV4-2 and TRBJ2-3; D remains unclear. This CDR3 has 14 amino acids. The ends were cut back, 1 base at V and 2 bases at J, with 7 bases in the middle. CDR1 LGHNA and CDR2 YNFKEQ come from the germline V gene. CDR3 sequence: CASSQVEVTDTQYF. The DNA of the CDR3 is TGTGCCAGCAGCCAAGTAGAGGTCACAGATACGCAGTATTTT.

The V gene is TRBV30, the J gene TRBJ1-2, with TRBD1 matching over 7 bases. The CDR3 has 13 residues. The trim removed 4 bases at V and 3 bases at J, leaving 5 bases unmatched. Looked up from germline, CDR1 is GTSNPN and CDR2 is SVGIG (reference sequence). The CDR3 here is CAWIRGFYYGYTF. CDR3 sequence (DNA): TGTGCCTGGATCAGGGGGTTTTACTATGGCTACACCTTC. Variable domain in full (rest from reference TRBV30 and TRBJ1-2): SQTIHQWPATLVQPVGSPLSLECTVEGTSNPNLYWYRQAAGRGLQLLFYSVGIGQISSEVPQNLSASRPQDRQFILSSKKLLLSDSGFYLCAWIRGFYYGYTFGSGTRLTVV.

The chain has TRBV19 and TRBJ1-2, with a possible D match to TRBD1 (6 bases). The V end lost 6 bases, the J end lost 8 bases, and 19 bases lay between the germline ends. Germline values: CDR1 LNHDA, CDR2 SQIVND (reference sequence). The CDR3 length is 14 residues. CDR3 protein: CASRDRRRLVGYTF. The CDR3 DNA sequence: TGTGCCAGTAGAGACAGGAGGAGGCTGGTGGGCTACACCTTC.

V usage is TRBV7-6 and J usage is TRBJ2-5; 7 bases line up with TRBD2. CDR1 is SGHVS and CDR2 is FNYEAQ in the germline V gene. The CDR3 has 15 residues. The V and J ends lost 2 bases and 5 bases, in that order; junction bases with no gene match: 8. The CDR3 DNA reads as TGTGCCAGCAGCTTAAGGACTAGTAATTCGGAGACCCAGTACTTC. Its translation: CASSLRTSNSETQYF.

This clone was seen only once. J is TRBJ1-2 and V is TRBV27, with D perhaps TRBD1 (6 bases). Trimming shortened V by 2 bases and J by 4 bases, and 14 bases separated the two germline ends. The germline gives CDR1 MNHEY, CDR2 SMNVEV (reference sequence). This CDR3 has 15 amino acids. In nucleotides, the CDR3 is TGTGCCAGCAGTTTAACCCCGACAGGACCCTATGGCTACACCTTC. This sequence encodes CASSLTPTGPYGYTF.

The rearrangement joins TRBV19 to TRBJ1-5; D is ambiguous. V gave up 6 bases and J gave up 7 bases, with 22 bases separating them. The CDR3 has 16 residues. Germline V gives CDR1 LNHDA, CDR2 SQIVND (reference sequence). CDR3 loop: CASSPEGGRREQPQHF. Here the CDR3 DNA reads TGTGCCAGTAGCCCGGAGGGTGGACGACGAGAGCAGCCCCAGCATTTT.

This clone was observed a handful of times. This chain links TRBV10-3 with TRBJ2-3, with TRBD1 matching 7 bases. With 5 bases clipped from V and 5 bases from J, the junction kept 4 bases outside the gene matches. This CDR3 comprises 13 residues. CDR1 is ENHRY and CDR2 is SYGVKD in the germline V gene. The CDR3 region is CAISLTGVDTQYF. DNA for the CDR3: TGTGCCATCAGTTTAACAGGGGTAGATACGCAGTATTTT.

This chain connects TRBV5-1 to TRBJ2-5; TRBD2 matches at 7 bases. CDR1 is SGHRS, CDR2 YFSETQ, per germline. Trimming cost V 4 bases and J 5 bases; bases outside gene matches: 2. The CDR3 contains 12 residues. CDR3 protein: CASSAAGETQYF. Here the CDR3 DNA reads TGCGCCAGCAGCGCAGCGGGGGAGACCCAGTACTTC.

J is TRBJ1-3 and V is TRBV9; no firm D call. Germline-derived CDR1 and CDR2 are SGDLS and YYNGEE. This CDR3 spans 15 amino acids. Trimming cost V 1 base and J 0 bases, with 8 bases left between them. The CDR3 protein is CASSVHFSSGNTIYF. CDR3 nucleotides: TGTGCCAGCAGCGTACACTTTAGCTCTGGAAACACCATATATTTT. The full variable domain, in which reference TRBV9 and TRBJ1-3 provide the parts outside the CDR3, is DSGVTQTPKHLITATGQRVTLRCSPRSGDLSVYWYQQSLDQGLQFLIQYYNGEERAKGNILERFSAQQFPDLHSELNLSSLELGDSALYFCASSVHFSSGNTIYFGEGSWLTVV.

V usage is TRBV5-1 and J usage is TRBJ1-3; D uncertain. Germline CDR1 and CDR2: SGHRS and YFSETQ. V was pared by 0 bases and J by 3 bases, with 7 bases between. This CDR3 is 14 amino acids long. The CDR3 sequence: CASSLVGYGNTIYF. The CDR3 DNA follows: TGCGCCAGCAGCTTGGTGGGCTATGGAAACACCATATATTTT.

In DNA, the CDR3 is TGTGCCAGTAGTATAGCGGGTCAGCCCCAGCATTTT. Residues: CASSIAGQPQHF. The V and J genes are TRBV19 and TRBJ1-5; D gene uncertain. V lost 1 base and J lost 6, with 4 bases in between. This CDR3 contains 12 residues. Germline assignment: CDR1 LNHDA and CDR2 SQIVND (reference sequence).

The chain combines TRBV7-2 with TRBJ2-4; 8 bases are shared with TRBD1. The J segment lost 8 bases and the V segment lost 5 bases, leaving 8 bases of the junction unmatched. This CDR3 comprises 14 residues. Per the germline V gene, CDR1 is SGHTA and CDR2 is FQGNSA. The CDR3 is CASSKDRVVDIQYF. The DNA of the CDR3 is TGTGCCAGCAGCAAGGACAGGGTCGTCGACATTCAGTACTTC.

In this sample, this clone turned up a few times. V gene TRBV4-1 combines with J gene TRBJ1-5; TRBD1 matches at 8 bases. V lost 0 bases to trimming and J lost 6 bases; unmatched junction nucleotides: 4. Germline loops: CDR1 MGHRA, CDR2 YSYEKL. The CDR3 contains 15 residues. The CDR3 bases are TGCGCCAGCAGCCAAGAAGAGCAGGGGGCTCAGCCCCAGCATTTT. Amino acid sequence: CASSQEEQGAQPQHF.

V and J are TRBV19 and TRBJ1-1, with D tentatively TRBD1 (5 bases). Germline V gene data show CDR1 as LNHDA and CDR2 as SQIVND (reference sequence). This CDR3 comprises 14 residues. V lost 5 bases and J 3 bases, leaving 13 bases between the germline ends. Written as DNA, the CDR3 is TGTGCCAGTAGTCCTTTAACACAGGACACTGAAGCTTTCTTT. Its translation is CASSPLTQDTEAFF.